The 3 T cell receptor beta chains below all came from one sample that was sequenced in a study of blood T cell repertoires in COVID-19. Clones were sequenced by immunoSEQ multiplex PCR, and TCRdb holds only the in-frame ones, with some missing. The table has 150,000 to 200,000 clones, about 90% seen once; the top ten hold less than 1.5%. The sequencing input was PBMCs or T cells enriched from blood (not recorded which). Receptor source: a human donor with acute COVID-19. The donor label of this sample is uncertain.

The V call is TRBV10-3, the J call TRBJ2-7, with a possible D match to TRBD1 (5 bases). Germline lookup yields CDR1 ENHRY and CDR2 SYGVKD. Trimming took 10 bases from V and 2 from J, leaving 15 bases between them. This CDR3 is 13 amino acids long. The CDR3 spells CATDSPGTYEQYF. CDR3 bases: TGTGCCACCGACAGCCCAGGGACCTACGAGCAGTACTTC.

In this sample, this clone turned up a few times. This rearrangement joins TRBV27 to TRBJ2-7; 7 nucleotides match TRBD1. The ends lost 6 bases at V and 7 bases at J; junction bases unmatched: 15. The CDR3 runs to 15 residues. Germline values: CDR1 MNHEY, CDR2 SMNVEV (reference sequence). The CDR3 loop reads CASSPWQGEASEQYF. CDR3 nucleotide sequence: TGTGCCAGCAGCCCGTGGCAGGGGGAAGCGAGTGAGCAGTACTTC.

The CDR3 DNA reads TGTGCCAGCAGCTTAGGGAGGATGGGCTATGGCTACACCTTC. Protein product: CASSLGRMGYGYTF. The rearrangement uses TRBV7-8 and TRBJ1-2; no firm D call. This CDR3 has 14 amino acids. Deletions cut 1 base from V and 4 bases from J, with 10 bases between. From germline, CDR1 is SGHVS and CDR2 FQNEAQ. Together with reference TRBV7-8 and TRBJ1-2, the CDR3 gives the full variable domain: GAGVSQSPRYKVAKRGQDVALRCDPISGHVSLFWYQQALGQGPEFLTYFQNEAQLDKSGLPSDRFFAERPEGSVSTLKIQRTQQEDSAVYLCASSLGRMGYGYTFGSGTRLTVV.